What follows are 23 T cell receptor beta chains derived from one specimen sequenced in a study of PD-1 blockade in classical Hodgkin lymphoma. The table came from immunoSEQ multiplex PCR; TCRdb's copy has only in-frame clones and leaves some out. The sample has under 80,000 clones, about 85% seen once. Time point given: cycle 4 day 1 (C4D1), after more than 5 weeks of nivolumab. All trial patients relapsed after autologous stem cell transplantation. This specimen consisted of peripheral blood mononuclear cells (PBMCs), obtained before the fourth cycle of nivolumab. Receptor source: a human donor with classical Hodgkin lymphoma.

V is TRBV5-1 and J is TRBJ2-1; D possibly uses TRBD1 or TRBD2 (6 bases each). Germline CDR1 is SGHRS and CDR2 is YFSETQ. Trimming shortened V by 6 bases and J by 5 bases, and 15 bases separated the two germline ends. There are 14 residues in the CDR3. CDR3 sequence: CASKRGTLNNEQFF. CDR3 DNA: TGCGCCAGCAAACGGGGGACACTTAACAATGAGCAGTTCTTC.

The V call is TRBV7-6, the J call TRBJ1-1; a weak D match, TRBD1 (5 bases). V gave up 3 bases and J gave up 2 bases, with 10 bases separating them. Germline CDR1 and CDR2: SGHVS and FNYEAQ. This CDR3 spans 14 amino acids. The CDR3 DNA follows: TGTGCCAGCAGCTTGGGCAGGGCCAACACTGAAGCTTTCTTT. It codes for CASSLGRANTEAFF.

The genes are TRBV7-8 and TRBJ2-1, with 10 bases fitting TRBD1. Germline lookup yields CDR1 SGHVS and CDR2 FQNEAQ. V was pared by 1 base and J by 10 bases, with 10 bases of the junction left unmatched. The CDR3 is made up of 16 amino acids. CDR3 in amino acids: CASSLEPGTGAREQFF. The CDR3 region has the DNA TGTGCCAGCAGCTTAGAGCCCGGGACAGGGGCTAGGGAGCAGTTCTTC.

The chain combines TRBV5-1 with TRBJ1-6, with no clear D. The CDR3 has 14 amino acids. Germline V gene lookup returns CDR1 SGHRS and CDR2 YFSETQ. Trimming took off 0 bases at V and 10 bases at J, with 11 bases between the two ends. CDR3 sequence: CASSLVVGNSPLHF. The CDR3 DNA is TGCGCCAGCAGCTTGGTTGTCGGGAACTCACCCCTCCACTTT.

The J gene is TRBJ2-5, the V gene TRBV9; TRBD1 is a possible D gene (6 bases). Germline V gene data show CDR1 as SGDLS and CDR2 as YYNGEE. V gave up 3 bases and J gave up 5 bases, with 11 bases separating them. CDR3 length: 13 residues. CDR3 loop: CASSGGGVETQYF. The DNA for the CDR3 is TGTGCCAGCAGCGGAGGGGGTGTGGAGACCCAGTACTTC.

The chain joins TRBV2 to TRBJ1-1; a possible D gene is TRBD1 (6 bases). The V end lost 4 bases, the J end lost 5 bases, and 14 bases lay between the germline ends. Germline V gene data show CDR1 as SNHLY and CDR2 as FYNNEI. The CDR3 is 14 amino acids. CDR3: CASSGGGLRTEAFF. CDR3 in DNA: TGTGCCAGCAGTGGGGGGGGGCTGAGGACTGAAGCTTTCTTT.

As concerns this clone: The junction differs from germline at one of its ends, possibly a read error. The rearrangement links TRBV6-1 to TRBJ1-1; weak D call: TRBD1 (6 bases). Germline values: CDR1 MNHNS, CDR2 SASEGT. The CDR3 loop spans 9 amino acids. The CDR3, as DNA: TGTGCCAGCCCCGGGACACCGATATTT. It translates to CASPGTPIF.

This rearrangement joins TRBV5-1 to TRBJ2-2; TRBD1 matches 12 bases. Trimming took 4 bases from V and 10 from J; bases not matched to a gene: 5. Germline CDR1 SGHRS, CDR2 YFSETQ. The CDR3 contains 14 residues. Written as DNA, the CDR3 is TGCGCCAGCAGCATAGGGACAGGGGGCGAGGAGCTGTTTTTT. Residues: CASSIGTGGEELFF.

To note about this clone: Other DNA sequences within the sample encode an identical CDR3. The chain employs TRBV5-1 and TRBJ1-5; no definite D call. Deletions cut 0 bases from V and 4 bases from J, with 8 bases between. Germline CDR1 SGHRS, CDR2 YFSETQ. CDR3 length equals 14 residues. The CDR3 sequence: CASSLEGRNQPQHF. CDR3 bases: TGCGCCAGCAGCTTGGAAGGCAGAAATCAGCCCCAGCATTTT.

This rearrangement joins TRBV4-2 to TRBJ2-7, with D perhaps assigned TRBD1 or TRBD2 (5 bases each). Trimming shortened V by 4 bases and J by 3 bases, and 16 bases separated the two germline ends. The CDR3 length is 15 residues. The germline CDR1 and CDR2 sequences are LGHNA and YNFKEQ. The DNA for the CDR3 is TGTGCCAGCAGCCCGTTCCGGGACCCGAACTACGAGCAGTACTTC. It codes for CASSPFRDPNYEQYF.

The DNA of the CDR3 is TGCGCCAGCAGCCAAGAATCCGGGACAAACTATGGCTACACCTTC. Its translation: CASSQESGTNYGYTF. The rearrangement joins TRBV4-1 to TRBJ1-2; tentative D call: TRBD1 (6 bases). Germline CDR1 reads MGHRA; CDR2 reads YSYEKL. The CDR3 covers 15 residues. V gave up 0 bases and J gave up 2 bases, with 10 bases separating them.

The chain couples TRBV6-5 to TRBJ1-1; D ambiguous. Germline CDR1 MNHEY, CDR2 SVGAGI. V was pared by 7 bases and J by 1 base, with 13 bases between. The CDR3 is made up of 14 amino acids. CDR3 coding DNA: TGTGCCAGCACTGCCGATGTGGGGAACACTGAAGCTTTCTTT. Its translation: CASTADVGNTEAFF.

This clone was found once. This chain uses TRBV5-1 with TRBJ2-3, with D perhaps TRBD1 (5 bases). This CDR3 contains 14 residues. V was clipped by 1 base and J by 2 bases, with 8 bases between them. The V gene's germline CDR1 is SGHRS and CDR2 YFSETQ. The CDR3 coding sequence is TGCGCCAGCAGCTTGAACAGGTTCACAGATACGCAGTATTTT. As protein: CASSLNRFTDTQYF.

This clone showed up just once. The gene calls are TRBV5-1 and TRBJ1-1; a weak D match, TRBD1 (6 bases). V gave up 4 bases and J gave up 1 base, with 17 bases separating them. This CDR3 has 16 amino acids. CDR1 and CDR2 from the germline V gene are SGHRS and YFSETQ. The CDR3 region is CASSPRPTGGNTEAFF. In nucleotides, the CDR3 is TGCGCCAGCAGCCCCAGACCGACAGGAGGGAACACTGAAGCTTTCTTT.

The V call is TRBV11-2, the J call TRBJ2-7, with 8 bases fitting TRBD2. V shed 4 bases and J 3 bases; nucleotides not matched to a gene: 5. From germline, CDR1 is SGHAT and CDR2 FQNNGV. This CDR3 has 14 residues. The CDR3 sequence: CASSSGLVIYEQYF. The CDR3 DNA follows: TGTGCCAGCAGCTCGGGACTAGTCATCTACGAGCAGTACTTC.

The chain joins TRBV28 to TRBJ2-7, with 7 positions matching TRBD1. The CDR3 totals 15 residues. The germline V gene encodes CDR1 MDHEN and CDR2 SYDVKM. V was clipped by 5 bases and J by 0 bases; unmatched bases: 7. CDR3 nucleotides: TGTGCCAGCAGTCCACCGGGACAGTCCTCCTACGAGCAGTACTTC. Translated, it gives CASSPPGQSSYEQYF.

The chain links TRBV2 to TRBJ2-1; D perhaps matches TRBD2 (7 bases). Germline loops: CDR1 SNHLY, CDR2 FYNNEI. The V and J ends lost 1 base and 2 bases respectively, with 9 bases between them. The CDR3 totals 15 residues. The CDR3 region has the DNA TGTGCCAGCAGTGAAGAGGGGGGGGCCTACAATGAGCAGTTCTTC. It specifies CASSEEGGAYNEQFF.

The chain employs TRBV25-1 and TRBJ2-7; D not certain. Germline-derived CDR1 and CDR2 are MGHDK and SYGVNS. V lost 3 bases to trimming and J lost 4 bases, with 10 bases between them. The CDR3 extends over 13 amino acids. As DNA, the CDR3 is TGTGCCAGCAGTGACACCAAGAGTTACGAGCAGTACTTC. This codes for CASSDTKSYEQYF.

This clone was recorded a few times. The chain is built from TRBV5-1 and TRBJ1-5, with D hard to call. Germline lookup yields CDR1 SGHRS and CDR2 YFSETQ. Trimming left V 4 bases short and J 7 bases short, with 12 bases between. CDR3 length equals 13 residues. The CDR3 DNA reads as TGCGCCAGCAGCACCTTCGGCGGCCAGCCCCAGCATTTT. Translated, it gives CASSTFGGQPQHF.

The V and J genes are TRBV6-5 and TRBJ1-2; TRBD1 might be the D (6 bases). Trimming cost V 6 bases and J 2 bases, with 13 bases left between them. CDR3 length equals 14 residues. Germline-derived CDR1 and CDR2 are MNHEY and SVGAGI. CDR3 bases: TGTGCCAGCAGACGTGCAGGGGTCAACTATGGCTACACCTTC. The encoded protein is CASRRAGVNYGYTF.

The chain uses TRBV5-1 and TRBJ2-2, with 7 bases that match TRBD1. This CDR3 is 15 amino acids long. Germline V lookup: CDR1 SGHRS, CDR2 YFSETQ. V lost 4 bases and J lost 7; bases outside the gene matches: 10. The CDR3 reads CASSIRTGGVGELFF. CDR3 DNA sequence: TGCGCCAGCAGCATACGGACAGGAGGAGTCGGGGAGCTGTTTTTT.

The rearrangement joins TRBV7-9 to TRBJ1-2, with D possibly matching TRBD1 (6 bases). Germline CDR1 and CDR2: SEHNR and FQNEAQ (reference sequence). V gave up 1 base and J gave up 8 bases, with 14 bases separating them. The CDR3 totals 14 residues. The DNA for the CDR3 is TGTGCCAGCAGCTTAGACGGCAGGGGCCGCGGCTACACCTTC. Translated: CASSLDGRGRGYTF.

The chain combines TRBV28 with TRBJ2-7; possibly TRBD2 for D (5 bases). The CDR3 is made up of 15 amino acids. The V end was cut by 1 base, the J end by 6 bases, with 16 bases between. Germline values: CDR1 MDHEN, CDR2 SYDVKM. CDR3 loop: CASSLFRLAGGEQYF. The CDR3, as DNA: TGTGCCAGCAGTTTATTTCGCCTAGCAGGAGGCGAGCAGTACTTC.